These 28 T cell receptor beta chains share one sample of origin, sequenced in a study of blood T cell repertoires in COVID-19. Assay: immunoSEQ multiplex PCR; the TCRdb copy retains only in-frame clones and omits some. In the table there are a few hundred thousand clones, more than 80% of which are singletons. The specimen was peripheral blood. The receptors shown here come from a woman aged 25 to 39 with COVID-19, enrolled during active disease.

The V call is TRBV5-5, the J call TRBJ1-5; TRBD1 aligns across 7 bases. V lost 5 bases and J lost 5; bases outside the gene matches: 10. The CDR3 totals 15 residues. Germline V CDR1 and CDR2: SGHKS, YYEKEE (reference sequence). The CDR3 region is CASSFTGAYHQPQHF. The CDR3, as DNA: TGTGCCAGCAGTTTCACAGGGGCCTACCATCAGCCCCAGCATTTT.

This clone was seen once. The chain couples TRBV3-1 (or the pseudogene TRBV3-2) to TRBJ2-4, with D possibly being TRBD1 (7 bases). V lost 4 bases and J 5 bases, leaving 12 bases between the germline ends. The germline gives CDR1 LGHDT, CDR2 YNNKEL (reference sequence). This CDR3 is 14 amino acids long. Here the CDR3 reads CASSPRGVENIQYF. DNA of the CDR3: TGTGCCAGCAGCCCCAGGGGGGTCGAAAACATTCAGTACTTC.

The genes are TRBV30 and TRBJ1-1, with no clear D. Trimming removed 2 bases from V and 1 base from J, with 5 bases in between. The CDR3 is 12 amino acids. CDR1 is GTSNPN, CDR2 SVGIG, per germline (reference sequence). The chain's CDR3 is CAWSNRNTEAFF. The CDR3 region has the DNA TGTGCCTGGAGTAACAGGAACACTGAAGCTTTCTTT.

This chain connects TRBV27 to TRBJ1-6; D not resolved. The CDR3 sequence is 15 residues long. The V end was cut by 4 bases, the J end by 5 bases, with 12 bases between. Germline CDR1 MNHEY, CDR2 SMNVEV (reference sequence). In DNA form, the CDR3 reads TGTGCCAGCAGTTACGTGGGCATCAATAATTCACCCCTCCACTTT. Its translation: CASSYVGINNSPLHF.

About this clone itself: The same CDR3 also results from other DNA sequences found in this sample. The chain is built from TRBV5-1 and TRBJ1-1, with D tentatively TRBD1 (6 bases). Germline V lookup: CDR1 SGHRS, CDR2 YFSETQ. This CDR3 spans 14 amino acids. The V end lost 1 base, the J end lost 0 bases, and 7 bases lay between the germline ends. CDR3 sequence reads: CASSLTGMNTEAFF. The CDR3 DNA reads TGCGCCAGCAGCTTGACAGGGATGAACACTGAAGCTTTCTTT.

V gene TRBV10-3 combines with J gene TRBJ2-7; 8 bases align to TRBD1. Germline V gives CDR1 ENHRY, CDR2 SYGVKD. CDR3 length: 15 residues. The V segment lost 0 bases and the J segment 3 bases; nucleotides outside the gene matches: 4. The CDR3 spells CAISESTGGIYEQYF. The DNA for the CDR3 is TGTGCCATCAGTGAGTCTACAGGGGGGATCTACGAGCAGTACTTC.

The chain carries TRBV2 and TRBJ1-1; D remains unclear. Per the germline V gene, CDR1 is SNHLY and CDR2 is FYNNEI. The CDR3 extends over 11 amino acids. V gave up 7 bases and J gave up 8 bases, with 11 bases separating them. The CDR3 protein is CASNGPGEAFF. The CDR3 DNA is TGTGCCAGCAACGGCCCAGGAGAAGCTTTCTTT.

The chain couples TRBV6-1 to TRBJ2-6; possible D gene TRBD2, 6 bases. Germline CDR1 MNHNS, CDR2 SASEGT. The CDR3 runs to 16 residues. Deletions cut 1 base from V and 0 bases from J, with 7 bases between. The CDR3 DNA reads as TGTGCCAGCAGTGAAGGGCGGGGCTCTGGGGCCAACGTCCTGACTTTC. Encoded protein: CASSEGRGSGANVLTF.

CDR3 in DNA: TGTGCCAGCAGCGGAGCCGGACTAGCACAGACAGATACGCAGTATTTT. Its translation: CASSGAGLAQTDTQYF. The chain is built from TRBV9 and TRBJ2-3, with 8 bases aligning to TRBD2. The V gene end was trimmed by 3 bases and the J gene end by 3 bases; junction bases not matched to a gene: 9. The V gene's germline CDR1 is SGDLS and CDR2 YYNGEE. The length of the CDR3 is 16 residues.

The gene calls are TRBV6-5 and TRBJ1-5; 8 bases map to TRBD1. The CDR3 runs 15 residues. CDR1 is MNHEY and CDR2 is SVGAGI in the germline V gene. The ends lost 0 bases at V and 4 bases at J; junction bases unmatched: 2. The CDR3 loop reads CASSYSWTGNQPQHF. The CDR3 nucleotides are TGTGCCAGCAGTTACTCATGGACAGGGAATCAGCCCCAGCATTTT.

The rearrangement joins TRBV6-5 to TRBJ1-2; D is possibly TRBD1 (5 bases). Germline assignment: CDR1 MNHEY and CDR2 SVGAGI. The CDR3 loop spans 13 amino acids. Trimming stripped 2 bases from V and 5 bases from J, with 9 bases between. The CDR3 reads CASSYAGTYGYTF. CDR3 DNA: TGTGCCAGCAGTTACGCAGGGACTTATGGCTACACCTTC.

The chain recombines TRBV28 with TRBJ1-1, with 8 bases lining up with TRBD1. Unmatched junction bases numbered 11, after V lost 7 bases and J lost 1 base. Germline V gene lookup returns CDR1 MDHEN and CDR2 SYDVKM. CDR3 length: 16 amino acids. This chain's CDR3 is CASNGAGGERNTEAFF. In DNA, the CDR3 is TGTGCCAGCAACGGGGCAGGGGGCGAACGGAACACTGAAGCTTTCTTT.

This clone came up once. The chain joins TRBV5-6 to TRBJ2-2; 10 positions match TRBD1. V shed 4 bases and J 2 bases; nucleotides not matched to a gene: 5. In germline, CDR1 is SGHDT, CDR2 YYEEEE. CDR3 length equals 16 residues. DNA of the CDR3: TGTGCCAGCAGCAGGGACAGGGGACACAACACCGGGGAGCTGTTTTTT. Amino acid sequence: CASSRDRGHNTGELFF.

The chain has TRBV18 and TRBJ1-1; maybe TRBD1 (5 bases). Trimming cost V 3 bases and J 7 bases, with 30 bases left between them. Germline V gives CDR1 KGHSH, CDR2 LQKENI. The CDR3 sequence is 19 residues long. The CDR3 here is CASSPPLANFLGGEDEAFF. Here the CDR3 DNA reads TGTGCCAGCTCACCTCCACTAGCGAATTTCCTGGGGGGTGAAGATGAAGCTTTCTTT.

The gene calls are TRBV7-8 and TRBJ2-1; tentative D call: TRBD1 (6 bases). The CDR3 extends over 17 amino acids. Germline V gene lookup returns CDR1 SGHVS and CDR2 FQNEAQ. Deletions cut 0 bases from V and 3 bases from J, with 15 bases between. The CDR3 DNA reads as TGTGCCAGCAGCTTAGCGTCACAGGGATTTCTCTACAATGAGCAGTTCTTC. This codes for CASSLASQGFLYNEQFF. Full variable domain (missing parts from reference TRBV7-8 and TRBJ2-1): GAGVSQSPRYKVAKRGQDVALRCDPISGHVSLFWYQQALGQGPEFLTYFQNEAQLDKSGLPSDRFFAERPEGSVSTLKIQRTQQEDSAVYLCASSLASQGFLYNEQFFGPGTRLTVL.

This sequence joins TRBV5-1 and TRBJ1-4; TRBD1 agrees at 7 bases. Trimming at V came to 4 bases and at J to 0 bases, leaving 3 bases not matched to a gene. This CDR3 contains 15 residues. Looked up from germline, CDR1 is SGHRS and CDR2 is YFSETQ. The CDR3 here is CASSPGTATNEKLFF. The CDR3 coding sequence is TGCGCCAGCAGCCCGGGGACAGCAACTAATGAAAAACTGTTTTTT.

The V call is TRBV10-3, the J call TRBJ2-2; the match to TRBD2 covers 8 bases. CDR1 and CDR2 from the germline V gene are ENHRY and SYGVKD. The CDR3 is 17 amino acids. The V segment lost 4 bases and the J segment 3 bases; nucleotides outside the gene matches: 10. CDR3 DNA: TGTGCCATCAGTGCGGGACTAGGGGGGGACTACACCGGGGAGCTGTTTTTT. It codes for CAISAGLGGDYTGELFF.

The rearrangement links TRBV5-8 to TRBJ2-7; TRBD1 is a possible D gene (6 bases). The germline gives CDR1 SGHTS, CDR2 YDEGEE. This CDR3 comprises 14 residues. V dropped 0 bases and J dropped 2 bases, with 9 bases sitting between them. The CDR3 protein is CASSLVQGPYEQYF. CDR3 sequence (DNA): TGTGCCAGCAGCTTGGTACAGGGTCCCTACGAGCAGTACTTC.

J is TRBJ2-3 and V is TRBV6-1; TRBD1 agrees at 7 bases. V lost 3 bases and J lost 9; bases outside the gene matches: 6. Germline-derived CDR1 and CDR2 are MNHNS and SASEGT. This CDR3 has 13 residues. In DNA, the CDR3 is TGTGCCAGCAGTGACCCGGGACAGAGAACGCAGTATTTT. This translates into CASSDPGQRTQYF.

The gene calls are TRBV7-2 and TRBJ2-2, with 8 bases that match TRBD2. Trimming took 4 bases from V and 7 from J; bases not matched to a gene: 11. Germline V gene data show CDR1 as SGHTA and CDR2 as FQGNSA. The CDR3 spans 16 residues. CDR3 nucleotide sequence: TGTGCCAGCAGCTCGTTCCAGCGGGAGATGGGCGGGGAGCTGTTTTTT. Protein sequence: CASSSFQREMGGELFF.

This chain uses TRBV27 with TRBJ2-1, with TRBD1 identical over 11 bases. The CDR3 is 16 residues long. The J segment lost 7 bases and the V segment lost 7 bases, leaving 12 bases of the junction unmatched. Germline assignment: CDR1 MNHEY and CDR2 SMNVEV (reference sequence). The CDR3 DNA is TGTGCCAGCAATCCACAAGGGGGGACAGGGGGTAATGAGCAGTTCTTC. Protein product: CASNPQGGTGGNEQFF.

The chain is built from TRBV28 and TRBJ1-6, with 7 positions matching TRBD1. The V gene end was trimmed by 0 bases and the J gene end by 7 bases; junction bases not matched to a gene: 0. The CDR3 has 14 residues. Per germline, CDR1 MDHEN and CDR2 SYDVKM. As DNA, the CDR3 is TGTGCCAGCAGTTTATGGGACAGGAATTCACCCCTCCACTTT. It specifies CASSLWDRNSPLHF.

The CDR3 DNA reads as TGTGCCAGTAGTATTGACAAGATCACTGAAGCTTTCTTT. Residues: CASSIDKITEAFF. The V call is TRBV19, the J call TRBJ1-1; no definite D call. The V end was cut by 3 bases, the J end by 4 bases, with 9 bases between. The CDR3 length is 13 residues. Germline CDR1 LNHDA, CDR2 SQIVND (reference sequence).

This clone turned up a few times. The CDR3 sequence: CASSAYRENTEAFF. The CDR3 coding sequence is TGTGCCAGCAGTGCTTACAGGGAGAACACTGAAGCTTTCTTT. The chain has TRBV6-2 or TRBV6-3 and TRBJ1-1; D perhaps matches TRBD1 (6 bases). Germline CDR1 and CDR2: MNHEY and SVGEGT. This CDR3 is built from 14 residues. The V gene lost 5 bases and the J gene lost 1 base, with 11 bases spanning the gap.

The chain uses TRBV9 and TRBJ2-5, with 8 positions matching TRBD2. The V segment lost 4 bases and the J segment 4 bases; nucleotides outside the gene matches: 6. Germline V gene data show CDR1 as SGDLS and CDR2 as YYNGEE. This CDR3 contains 14 residues. CDR3 coding DNA: TGTGCCAGCAGCCCCGACGGGGGGGGAGAGACCCAGTACTTC. This translates into CASSPDGGGETQYF.

To note about this clone: Other DNA sequences of this sample code for an identical CDR3. This rearrangement joins TRBV3-1 (or the pseudogene TRBV3-2) to TRBJ2-5; possible D gene TRBD2, 6 bases. The germline V and J ends were trimmed by 3 bases and 5 bases, with 7 bases remaining between them. The CDR3 spans 12 residues. Germline CDR1 LGHDT, CDR2 YNNKEL (reference sequence). In DNA form, the CDR3 reads TGTGCCAGCAGCCAGGCGGGGGAGACCCAGTACTTC. It codes for CASSQAGETQYF.

This chain links TRBV28 with TRBJ1-1; 9 nucleotides line up with TRBD1. The germline V gene encodes CDR1 MDHEN and CDR2 SYDVKM. The CDR3 runs to 18 residues. The V segment lost 3 bases and the J segment 0 bases; nucleotides outside the gene matches: 11. For the CDR3, the DNA is TGTGCCAGCAGTTTTGGGTGGGGGACAGGGACCATGAACACTGAAGCTTTCTTT. This encodes CASSFGWGTGTMNTEAFF.

The J gene is TRBJ1-1, the V gene TRBV5-1, with D possibly TRBD1 on 5 matching bases. The V end was cut by 0 bases, the J end by 4 bases, with 7 bases between. Germline V lookup: CDR1 SGHRS, CDR2 YFSETQ. This CDR3 is 13 amino acids long. CDR3 nucleotides: TGCGCCAGCAGCTTGGAAGGGGTCACTGAAGCTTTCTTT. Translation gives CASSLEGVTEAFF.